These 4 T cell receptor beta chains were sequenced from one sample in a study of T cell changes during pregnancy in multiple sclerosis. Clones were sequenced by immunoSEQ multiplex PCR, and TCRdb holds only the in-frame ones, with some missing. The sample includes approximately 44,000 clones, more than 85% of them seen just once. The sample in question was CD4+ T cells from peripheral blood mononuclear cells, obtained in the second trimester of pregnancy. Receptor source: a female donor in good health, enrolled as a control in a pregnancy study.

This chain connects TRBV30 to TRBJ2-3; D is uncertain. Trimming pared 2 bases from V and 3 bases from J, leaving 12 bases between. The CDR3 runs to 14 residues. The germline CDR1 and CDR2 sequences are GTSNPN and SVGIG (reference sequence). CDR3 sequence reads: CAWSNQRRTDTQYF. The DNA of the CDR3 is TGTGCCTGGAGTAACCAGCGTCGTACAGATACGCAGTATTTT.

The chain carries TRBV19 and TRBJ1-2, with 9 bases aligning to TRBD1. CDR1 is LNHDA, CDR2 SQIVND, per germline (reference sequence). There are 18 residues in the CDR3. J lost 4 bases, V lost 4 bases, and 16 bases had no gene match. CDR3 amino acids: CASSSIRTGVGVPYGYTF. Here the CDR3 DNA reads TGTGCCAGTAGTAGCATACGGACAGGGGTTGGGGTTCCCTATGGCTACACCTTC.

The chain has TRBV7-3 and TRBJ2-3; D is ambiguous. With 4 bases removed from V and 8 bases from J, the gap between germline ends came to 7 bases. In germline, CDR1 is SGHTA, CDR2 FQGTGA. The CDR3 is made up of 11 amino acids. The chain's CDR3 is CASSSGSTQYF. As DNA, the CDR3 is TGTGCCAGCAGCTCAGGCAGTACGCAGTATTTT.

Only one count was recorded for this clone. The V call is TRBV4-2, the J call TRBJ2-1, with 11 bases aligning to TRBD2. Germline assignment: CDR1 LGHNA and CDR2 YNFKEQ. The ends lost 3 bases at V and 8 bases at J; junction bases unmatched: 3. The CDR3 has 14 residues. The CDR3 coding sequence is TGTGCCAGCAGCCAGACTAGCGGGGAGTATGAGCAGTTCTTC. Protein sequence: CASSQTSGEYEQFF.